Below, 28 T cell receptor beta chains from the same sample are listed, as sequenced in a study of blood T cells in healthy people across ages. Next came a second PCR, run for roughly 6 to 11 cycles, which used a sample-barcoded 5' primer along with a J-beta primer mix. TCRdb independently ran MiXCR on the 5' RACE reads; one entry per CDR3 protein. Altogether over 600,000 distinct CDR3 sequences are present, around 43% being singletons, with the ten largest covering about 32%. Sequenced material: blood. The receptors come from a man older than 75 in good health.

This clonotype occurred a few times. The V call is TRBV7-2, the J call TRBJ2-1; TRBD2 aligns across 10 bases. Germline CDR1 SGHTA, CDR2 FQGNSA. The junction had 5 bases not matched to a gene; V was cut back by 2 bases and J by 10 bases. The CDR3 consists of 14 residues. The CDR3 here is CASSLHVSGGEQFF. For the CDR3, the DNA is TGTGCCAGCAGCTTACACGTTAGCGGGGGGGAGCAGTTCTTC.

This clonotype was recorded only once. This rearrangement joins TRBV10-3 to TRBJ1-5; possible D gene TRBD1, 6 bases. The CDR3 extends over 14 amino acids. Deletions cut 4 bases from V and 5 bases from J, with 12 bases between. CDR1 and CDR2 (germline): ENHRY, SYGVKD. In nucleotides, the CDR3 is TGTGCCATCAGTGGGGGGCCCGGGGATCAGCCCCAGCATTTT. It yields the protein CAISGGPGDQPQHF.

The chain employs TRBV6-5 and TRBJ1-2; D is perhaps TRBD1 (5 bases). Germline loops: CDR1 MNHEY, CDR2 SVGAGI. V lost 2 bases to trimming and J lost 0 bases, with 13 bases between them. This CDR3 has 16 residues. The CDR3 nucleotides read TGTGCCAGCAGTTACGATAGGACACGAACTAACTATGGCTACACCTTC. Its protein product is CASSYDRTRTNYGYTF.

This clonotype came up a few times. The chain uses TRBV6-2 or TRBV6-3 and TRBJ2-7; 9 bases align to TRBD2. The germline gives CDR1 MNHEY, CDR2 SVGEGT. Trimming removed 4 bases from V and 3 bases from J; junction bases left unmatched: 4. The CDR3 totals 14 residues. CDR3 region: CASSFSGRGYEQYF. CDR3 nucleotides: TGTGCCAGCAGTTTTAGCGGGAGAGGCTACGAGCAGTACTTC.

J is TRBJ2-1 and V is TRBV18, with 7 bases that match TRBD1. This CDR3 is built from 16 residues. Looked up from germline, CDR1 is KGHSH and CDR2 is LQKENI. The V and J ends lost 6 bases and 12 bases, in that order; junction bases with no gene match: 20. The CDR3 nucleotides are TGTGCCAGCTCCCTCGAGAACAGGGGACCAGCTTATGGGCAGTTCTTC. Translated, it gives CASSLENRGPAYGQFF. Full variable domain (rest looked up from reference TRBV18 and TRBJ2-1): NAGVMQNPRHLVRRRGQEARLRCSPMKGHSHVYWYRQLPEEGLKFMVYLQKENIIDESGMPKERFSAEFPKEGPSILRIQQVVRGDSAAYFCASSLENRGPAYGQFFGPGTRLTVL.

The chain combines TRBV28 with TRBJ2-5; D might be TRBD2 (6 bases). Judging by the DNA end, TRBJ2-7 fits better; the J call may be wrong. The CDR3 is 15 residues long. Germline CDR1 is MDHEN and CDR2 is SYDVKM. CDR3 DNA: TGTGCCAGTGGGGGGATCGGACACGGAGAGTACGAGCAGTACTTC. Translating gives CASGGIGHGEYEQYF.

The gene calls are TRBV7-2 and TRBJ2-3; D may be TRBD1 (5 bases). Germline CDR1 is SGHTA and CDR2 is FQGNSA. This CDR3 region has 14 residues. The V end lost 3 bases, the J end lost 4 bases, and 11 bases lay between the germline ends. The CDR3 sequence is CASSFGALSDTQYF. CDR3 DNA sequence: TGTGCCAGCAGCTTTGGGGCGCTTTCAGATACGCAGTATTTT.

The chain joins TRBV6-2 or TRBV6-3 to TRBJ2-1; D gene unclear. This CDR3 comprises 11 residues. V gave up 5 bases and J gave up 10 bases, with 9 bases separating them. The germline CDR1 and CDR2 sequences are MNHEY and SVGEGT. The CDR3 nucleotides are TGTGCCAGCAGTCAAGGGCGGGAGCAGTTCTTC. Translation gives CASSQGREQFF.

The gene calls are TRBV7-4 and TRBJ1-2; weak D call: TRBD1 (5 bases). Germline values: CDR1 SGHVT, CDR2 SQSDAQ. V was pared by 0 bases and J by 4 bases, with 9 bases between. This CDR3 has 14 amino acids. CDR3 DNA: TGTGCCAGCAGCTTAGCGTTGACAGTCTATGGCTACACCTTC. It is translated as CASSLALTVYGYTF.

This chain links TRBV5-1 with TRBJ2-7; 11 bases match TRBD2. This CDR3 has 16 residues. Germline loops: CDR1 SGHRS, CDR2 YFSETQ. V lost 5 bases to trimming and J lost 12 bases; unmatched junction nucleotides: 19. CDR3 sequence reads: CASSLGTSGFQETPYF. In DNA, the CDR3 is TGCGCCAGCAGTTTAGGGACTAGCGGATTCCAAGAGACCCCGTACTTC.

V gene TRBV7-2 combines with J gene TRBJ2-7; 9 bases are shared with TRBD2. The J segment lost 7 bases and the V segment lost 4 bases, leaving 11 bases of the junction unmatched. The CDR3 length is 15 residues. CDR1 is SGHTA, CDR2 FQGNSA, per germline. The CDR3 is CASSYGLAPYNEQYF. The CDR3 bases are TGTGCCAGCAGCTACGGACTAGCGCCTTACAATGAGCAGTACTTC.

This clonotype is labeled as medium-sized. The rearrangement uses TRBV7-2 and TRBJ2-2, with 10 nucleotides matching TRBD2. The CDR3 totals 16 residues. Trimming at V came to 2 bases and at J to 4 bases, leaving 4 bases not matched to a gene. Germline loops: CDR1 SGHTA, CDR2 FQGNSA. The chain's CDR3 is CASSLIAGGPTGELFF. The CDR3 nucleotides are TGTGCCAGCAGCTTAATAGCGGGGGGACCCACCGGGGAGCTGTTTTTT.

This sequence joins TRBV11-2 and TRBJ2-5, with 7 nucleotides matching TRBD1. J was trimmed by 1 base and V by 2 bases; bases with no gene match: 4. Germline CDR1 SGHAT, CDR2 FQNNGV. The CDR3 has 15 residues. The CDR3 sequence: CASSLSGQLQETQYF. CDR3 nucleotide sequence: TGTGCCAGCAGCTTATCGGGACAGCTCCAAGAGACCCAGTACTTC.

A few counts support this clonotype. The rearrangement uses TRBV11-2 and TRBJ1-1; D is unclear. The CDR3 runs to 13 residues. Trimming left V 1 base short and J 3 bases short, with 6 bases between. Germline V gene lookup returns CDR1 SGHAT and CDR2 FQNNGV. For the CDR3, the DNA is TGTGCCAGCAGCTTAGTTTTGGACACTGAAGCTTTCTTT. It yields the protein CASSLVLDTEAFF.

The chain uses TRBV12-5 and TRBJ2-7; tentatively, D is TRBD2 (5 bases). From germline, CDR1 is LGHNT and CDR2 FRNRAP. The CDR3 is made up of 15 amino acids. Trimming shortened V by 0 bases and J by 0 bases, and 9 bases separated the two germline ends. The CDR3 is CASGLVVGSSYEQYF. CDR3 nucleotides: TGTGCTAGTGGTTTGGTAGTTGGGAGCTCCTACGAGCAGTACTTC. The whole variable domain, filled in from reference TRBV12-5 and TRBJ2-7, reads DARVTQTPRHKVTEMGQEVTMRCQPILGHNTVFWYRQTMMQGLELLAYFRNRAPLDDSGMPKDRFSAEMPDATLATLKIQPSEPRDSAVYFCASGLVVGSSYEQYFGPGTRLTVT.

This sequence joins TRBV9 and TRBJ2-7, with 11 bases identical to TRBD2. Trimming removed 0 bases from V and 7 bases from J; junction bases left unmatched: 6. Germline V gene sequence: CDR1 SGDLS, CDR2 YYNGEE. The CDR3 length is 15 residues. CDR3 in DNA: TGTGCCAGCAGCGTAGTCGCTAGCGGGGGGCATGAGCAGTACTTC. Translating gives CASSVVASGGHEQYF.

The J gene is TRBJ2-1, the V gene TRBV18; D might be TRBD1 or TRBD2, each matching 5 bases. CDR3 size: 17 residues. Deletions cut 0 bases from V and 4 bases from J, with 16 bases between. Germline loops: CDR1 KGHSH, CDR2 LQKENI. CDR3 DNA sequence: TGTGCCAGCTCACCACCGGGACGGAGCCGAGCATACAATGAGCAGTTCTTC. This sequence encodes CASSPPGRSRAYNEQFF.

A single count supports this clonotype. Mismatch with germline at one junction end may stem from a read error. The chain couples TRBV4-3 to TRBJ2-3, with a possible D match to TRBD2 (5 bases). The CDR3 runs 14 residues. Germline V gene data show CDR1 as LGHNA and CDR2 as YSLEER. The CDR3: CAGSPEEGTDTQYF. Here the CDR3 DNA reads TGCGCCGGCAGCCCTGAAGAGGGAACAGATACGCAGTATTTT.

This clonotype was observed at least ten times. One end of the junction varies from germline; a read error may be responsible. The gene calls are TRBV20-1 and TRBJ2-1; D is uncertain. This CDR3 region has 13 residues. In germline, CDR1 is DFQATT, CDR2 SNEGSKA (reference sequence). The CDR3 spells CSVRTHAYNEQFF. CDR3 DNA: TGCAGTGTTAGAACCCACGCATACAATGAGCAGTTCTTC.

The table lists this clonotype with a few counts. The gene calls are TRBV6-2 or TRBV6-3 and TRBJ2-3; D not resolved. Deletions cut 6 bases from V and 0 bases from J, with 7 bases between. CDR1 and CDR2 from the germline V gene are MNHEY and SVGEGT. The CDR3 loop spans 13 amino acids. CDR3 sequence reads: CASSSDSTDTQYF. The CDR3 bases are TGTGCCAGCAGCTCCGACAGCACAGATACGCAGTATTTT.

The chain joins TRBV5-1 to TRBJ2-5; 10 bases line up with TRBD2. From germline, CDR1 is SGHRS and CDR2 YFSETQ. The CDR3 sequence is 16 residues long. Germline trimming cut 0 bases from V and 11 bases from J; bases unmatched to any gene: 13. The CDR3 sequence: CASSLAGSSGSGEQYF. CDR3 nucleotides: TGCGCCAGCAGCTTGGCCGGGTCTAGCGGGAGTGGAGAGCAGTACTTC. Full variable domain (outside the CDR3, taken from reference TRBV5-1 and TRBJ2-5): KAGVTQTPRYLIKTRGQQVTLSCSPISGHRSVSWYQQTPGQGLQFLFEYFSETQRNKGNFPGRFSGRQFSNSRSEMNVSTLELGDSALYLCASSLAGSSGSGEQYFGPGTRLLVL.

The V and J genes are TRBV7-8 and TRBJ2-1; no clear D gene. Germline CDR1 reads SGHVS; CDR2 reads FQNEAQ. The V end lost 1 base, the J end lost 10 bases, and 8 bases lay between the germline ends. The CDR3 totals 12 residues. The CDR3 coding sequence is TGTGCCAGCAGCTTAGGTTTGGGAGAGCAGTTCTTC. It specifies CASSLGLGEQFF.

The chain is built from TRBV4-3 and TRBJ2-1; 9 nucleotides match TRBD1. The CDR3 spans 14 residues. V was pared by 0 bases and J by 10 bases, with 4 bases of the junction left unmatched. Germline-derived CDR1 and CDR2 are LGHNA and YSLEER. The CDR3 reads CASSQEGQGGEQFF. The CDR3 coding sequence is TGCGCCAGCAGCCAAGAGGGACAGGGTGGGGAGCAGTTCTTC.

As concerns this clonotype: A read error may account for a junction end that differs from germline. This sequence joins TRBV5-1 and TRBJ2-5; D ambiguous. Germline V gives CDR1 SGHRS, CDR2 YFSETQ. This CDR3 has 15 residues. The CDR3 DNA reads TGCGCCAGCAGCCGGAATAGACATACACAAGAGATCCAGTACTTC. It yields the protein CASSRNRHTQEIQYF. The entire variable domain, with the rest obtained from reference TRBV5-1 and TRBJ2-5, is as follows: KAGVTQTPRYLIKTRGQQVTLSCSPISGHRSVSWYQQTPGQGLQFLFEYFSETQRNKGNFPGRFSGRQFSNSRSEMNVSTLELGDSALYLCASSRNRHTQEIQYFGPGTRLLVL.

This clonotype was seen more than once but under ten times. A much bigger clone sits one base away, suggesting this may be a read error. The CDR3 DNA sequence: TGTGCCAGCAGCCTTCGGACAGGGGGCGCGGAGACCCGGTACTTC. This codes for CASSLRTGGAETRYF. V is TRBV3-1 and J is TRBJ2-5, with TRBD1 matching over 11 bases. Germline lookup yields CDR1 LGHDT and CDR2 YNNKEL (reference sequence). The CDR3 contains 15 residues.

The chain recombines TRBV7-8 with TRBJ2-6; 10 bases map to TRBD1. Germline values: CDR1 SGHVS, CDR2 FQNEAQ. CDR3 size: 17 residues. V dropped 4 bases and J dropped 0; count of bases not matched to a gene: 3. For the CDR3, the DNA is TGTGCCAGCAGCTCGAGGACAGGGGGCTCTGGGGCCAACGTCCTGACTTTC. The encoded protein is CASSSRTGGSGANVLTF.

The gene calls are TRBV19 and TRBJ2-6; weak D call: TRBD2 (6 bases). This CDR3 has 17 residues. V was trimmed by 7 bases and J by 2 bases, leaving 18 bases between them. CDR1 and CDR2 from the germline V gene are LNHDA and SQIVND (reference sequence). The CDR3 reads CASTRGGAHTGANVLTF. CDR3 sequence (DNA): TGTGCCAGTACCCGCGGAGGGGCCCACACTGGGGCCAACGTCCTGACTTTC.

The V call is TRBV12-5, the J call TRBJ2-4, with D maybe TRBD1 (5 bases). The germline CDR1 and CDR2 sequences are LGHNT and FRNRAP. The V end lost 5 bases, the J end lost 1 base, and 18 bases lay between the germline ends. The length of the CDR3 is 17 residues. DNA of the CDR3: TGTGCTAGTGGTCCTATTAACCCCAGGGCGGCCAAAAACATTCAGTACTTC. It encodes CASGPINPRAAKNIQYF.